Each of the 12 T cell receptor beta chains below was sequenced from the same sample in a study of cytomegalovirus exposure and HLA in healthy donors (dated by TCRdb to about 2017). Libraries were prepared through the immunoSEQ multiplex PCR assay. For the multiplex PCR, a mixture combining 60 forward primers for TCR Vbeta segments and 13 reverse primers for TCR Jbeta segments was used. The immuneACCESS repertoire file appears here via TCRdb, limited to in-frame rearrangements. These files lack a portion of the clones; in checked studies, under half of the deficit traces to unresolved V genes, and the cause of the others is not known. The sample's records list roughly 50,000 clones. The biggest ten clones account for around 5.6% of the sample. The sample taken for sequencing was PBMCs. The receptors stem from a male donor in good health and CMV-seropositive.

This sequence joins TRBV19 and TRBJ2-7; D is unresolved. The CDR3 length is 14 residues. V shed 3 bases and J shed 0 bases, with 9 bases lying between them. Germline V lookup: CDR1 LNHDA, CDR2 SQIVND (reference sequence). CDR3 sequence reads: CASSIQIRSYEQYF. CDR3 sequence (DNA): TGTGCCAGTAGTATCCAGATACGCTCCTACGAGCAGTACTTC.

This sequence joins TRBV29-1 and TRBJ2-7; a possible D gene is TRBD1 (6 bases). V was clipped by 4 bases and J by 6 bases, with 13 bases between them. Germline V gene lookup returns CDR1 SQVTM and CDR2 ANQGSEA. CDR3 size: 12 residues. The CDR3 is CSVGGQGSEQYF. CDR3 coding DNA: TGCAGCGTTGGGGGACAAGGAAGCGAGCAGTACTTC.

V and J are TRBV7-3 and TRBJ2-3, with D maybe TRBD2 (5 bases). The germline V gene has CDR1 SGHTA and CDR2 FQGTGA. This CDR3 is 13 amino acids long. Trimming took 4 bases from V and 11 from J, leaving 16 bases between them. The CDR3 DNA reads TGTGCCAGCAGCTACTCTAGCCGGTCGGGGCAGTATTTT. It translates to CASSYSSRSGQYF. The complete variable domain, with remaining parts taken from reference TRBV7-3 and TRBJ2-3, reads GAGVSQTPSNKVTEKGKYVELRCDPISGHTALYWYRQSLGQGPEFLIYFQGTGAADDSGLPNDRFFAVRPEGSVSTLKIQRTERGDSAVYLCASSYSSRSGQYFGPGTRLTVL.

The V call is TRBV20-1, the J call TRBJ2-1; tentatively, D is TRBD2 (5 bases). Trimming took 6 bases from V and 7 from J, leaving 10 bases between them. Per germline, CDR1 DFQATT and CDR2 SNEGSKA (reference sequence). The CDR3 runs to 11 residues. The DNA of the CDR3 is TGCAGTGCGCAGAGAGGGAATGAGCAGTTCTTC. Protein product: CSAQRGNEQFF.

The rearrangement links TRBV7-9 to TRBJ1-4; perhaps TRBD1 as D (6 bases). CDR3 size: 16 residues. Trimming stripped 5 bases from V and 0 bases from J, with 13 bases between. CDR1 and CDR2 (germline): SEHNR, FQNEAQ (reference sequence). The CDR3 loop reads CASSPGQTATNEKLFF. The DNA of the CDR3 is TGTGCCAGCAGCCCCGGACAGACAGCAACTAATGAAAAACTGTTTTTT.

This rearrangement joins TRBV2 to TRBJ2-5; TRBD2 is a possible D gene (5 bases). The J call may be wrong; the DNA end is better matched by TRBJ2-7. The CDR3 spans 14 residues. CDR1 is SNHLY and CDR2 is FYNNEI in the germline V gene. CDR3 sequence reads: CASSGGSPSYEQYF. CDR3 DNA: TGTGCCAGCAGTGGAGGGTCCCCCTCCTACGAGCAGTACTTC.

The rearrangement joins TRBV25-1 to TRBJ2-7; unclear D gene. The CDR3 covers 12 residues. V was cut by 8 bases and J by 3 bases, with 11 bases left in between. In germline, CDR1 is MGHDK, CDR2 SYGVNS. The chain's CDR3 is CASSHQNYEQYF. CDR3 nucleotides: TGTGCCAGCTCTCACCAGAACTACGAGCAGTACTTC.

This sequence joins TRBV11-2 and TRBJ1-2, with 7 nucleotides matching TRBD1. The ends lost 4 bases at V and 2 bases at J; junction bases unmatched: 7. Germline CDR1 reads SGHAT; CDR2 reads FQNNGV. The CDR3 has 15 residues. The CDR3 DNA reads TGTGCCAGCAGCTCGGTACAGGGGCGAAACTATGGCTACACCTTC. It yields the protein CASSSVQGRNYGYTF.

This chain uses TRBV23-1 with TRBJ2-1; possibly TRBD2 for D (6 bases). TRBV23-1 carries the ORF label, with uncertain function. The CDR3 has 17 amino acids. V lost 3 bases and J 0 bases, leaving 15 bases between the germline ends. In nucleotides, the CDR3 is TGCGCCAGCAGTCACGCCGGGGACTCGAGCTCCTACAATGAGCAGTTCTTC. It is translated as CASSHAGDSSSYNEQFF.

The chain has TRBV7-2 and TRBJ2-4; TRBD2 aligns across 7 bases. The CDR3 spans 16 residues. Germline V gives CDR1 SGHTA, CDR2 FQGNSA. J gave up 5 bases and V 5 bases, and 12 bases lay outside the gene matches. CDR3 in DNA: TGTGCCAGCAGCACTTTGTCTGGGGGGGAGGAAAACATTCAGTACTTC. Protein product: CASSTLSGGEENIQYF.

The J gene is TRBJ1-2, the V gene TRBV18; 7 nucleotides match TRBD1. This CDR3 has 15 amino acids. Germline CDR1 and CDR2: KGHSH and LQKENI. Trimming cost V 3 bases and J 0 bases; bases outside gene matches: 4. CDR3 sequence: CASSPSDRANYGYTF. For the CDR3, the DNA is TGTGCCAGCTCACCGAGCGACAGGGCTAACTATGGCTACACCTTC.

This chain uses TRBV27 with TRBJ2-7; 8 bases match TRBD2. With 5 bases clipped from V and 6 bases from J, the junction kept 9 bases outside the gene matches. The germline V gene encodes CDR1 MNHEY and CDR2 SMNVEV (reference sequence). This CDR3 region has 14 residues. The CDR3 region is CASSPPGGAPEQYF. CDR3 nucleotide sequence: TGTGCCAGCAGTCCACCCGGGGGGGCGCCCGAGCAGTACTTC.